These 29 T cell receptor beta chains came from one sample sequenced in a study of blood T cell repertoires in COVID-19. Assay: immunoSEQ multiplex PCR; the TCRdb copy retains only in-frame clones and omits some. The table lists fewer than 200,000 clones, 84% of them singletons. The sequenced material came from PBMCs or T cells enriched from blood (not recorded which). The receptors were sampled from a man in his fifties or sixties who had recovered from COVID-19.

A few counts support this clone. The J gene is TRBJ1-2, the V gene TRBV14; D is unresolved. From germline, CDR1 is SGHDN and CDR2 FVKESK. V lost 6 bases, J lost 0 bases, and 11 bases lay in between. The CDR3 totals 14 residues. The CDR3 region is CASSVGRTNYGYTF. CDR3 in DNA: TGTGCCAGCAGTGTGGGCAGAACTAACTATGGCTACACCTTC.

As for this clone: Other DNA sequences in the sample encode the same CDR3. CDR3 in amino acids: CASSQVGGTEAFF. The DNA for the CDR3 is TGTGCCAGCAGCCAAGTCGGGGGAACTGAAGCTTTCTTT. The V call is TRBV3-1 (or the pseudogene TRBV3-2), the J call TRBJ1-1; D is perhaps TRBD1 (5 bases). This CDR3 spans 13 amino acids. Looked up from germline, CDR1 is LGHDT and CDR2 is YNNKEL (reference sequence). V was trimmed by 1 base and J by 5 bases, leaving 8 bases between them.

This chain connects TRBV5-5 to TRBJ1-2; a possible D gene is TRBD1 (6 bases). The CDR3 sequence is 16 residues long. Trimming shortened V by 5 bases and J by 4 bases, and 21 bases separated the two germline ends. Germline CDR1 is SGHKS and CDR2 is YYEKEE (reference sequence). CDR3 coding DNA: TGTGCCAGCAGTCCCAACGGACGGGGGGCCTCCTATGGCTACACCTTC. This codes for CASSPNGRGASYGYTF.

The rearrangement links TRBV3-1 (or the pseudogene TRBV3-2) to TRBJ1-6, with D possibly being TRBD1 (5 bases). This CDR3 region has 19 residues. CDR1 and CDR2 from the germline V gene are LGHDT and YNNKEL (reference sequence). The V end was cut by 0 bases, the J end by 5 bases, with 20 bases between. The CDR3 DNA reads as TGTGCCAGCAGCCAAGATAAGAGACAGAGGACGAAAAATAATTCACCCCTCCACTTT. Its protein product is CASSQDKRQRTKNNSPLHF.

J is TRBJ2-7 and V is TRBV5-1; D is perhaps TRBD2 (5 bases). The CDR3 is 15 residues long. Germline CDR1 and CDR2: SGHRS and YFSETQ. Between the trimmed V and J ends, which lost 3 bases and 0 bases, there was a span of 13 bases. The CDR3 protein is CASSSEAGGSYEQYF. CDR3 DNA: TGCGCCAGCAGCTCTGAGGCAGGAGGCTCCTACGAGCAGTACTTC.

The J gene is TRBJ1-3, the V gene TRBV9; D perhaps matches TRBD1 (5 bases). The germline CDR1 and CDR2 sequences are SGDLS and YYNGEE. The CDR3 covers 14 residues. V dropped 3 bases and J dropped 0 bases, with 7 bases sitting between them. The CDR3 here is CASSAGGSGNTIYF. In DNA form, the CDR3 reads TGTGCCAGCAGCGCCGGGGGCTCTGGAAACACCATATATTTT.

This clone has only one observation. V usage is TRBV5-1 and J usage is TRBJ2-3; the D gene is possibly TRBD2 (6 bases). The CDR3 spans 14 residues. V lost 4 bases, J lost 2 bases, and 11 bases lay in between. Germline CDR1 SGHRS, CDR2 YFSETQ. The CDR3 bases are TGCGCCAGCAGCGGAGGGCTGGTCACAGATACGCAGTATTTT. Its translation is CASSGGLVTDTQYF.

The rearrangement uses TRBV29-1 and TRBJ2-1; 13 positions agree with TRBD2. This CDR3 spans 14 amino acids. With V trimmed by 2 bases and J by 9 bases, 4 bases remained unmatched. In germline, CDR1 is SQVTM, CDR2 ANQGSEA. The CDR3 DNA sequence: TGCAGCGTTGAATCGACTAGCGGGGGGAGTGAGCAGTTCTTC. Residues: CSVESTSGGSEQFF.

The chain employs TRBV5-1 and TRBJ2-7; possibly TRBD1 for D (5 bases). Germline CDR1 reads SGHRS; CDR2 reads YFSETQ. This CDR3 has 15 residues. The ends were cut back, 4 bases at V and 3 bases at J, with 17 bases in the middle. The CDR3: CASSPTPTADYEQYF. The CDR3 bases are TGCGCCAGCAGCCCTACCCCGACAGCCGACTACGAGCAGTACTTC.

This clone was observed a few times. This sequence joins TRBV5-1 and TRBJ1-2, with D hard to call. V was cut by 4 bases and J by 5 bases, with 12 bases left in between. Germline assignment: CDR1 SGHRS and CDR2 YFSETQ. The CDR3 totals 13 residues. CDR3 sequence: CASSPQDSYGYTF. The CDR3 nucleotides are TGCGCCAGCAGCCCTCAGGATTCTTATGGCTACACCTTC.

This clone was seen a few times. The rearrangement uses TRBV5-1 and TRBJ2-7; D remains ambiguous. V dropped 0 bases and J dropped 1 base, with 11 bases sitting between them. The CDR3 loop spans 15 amino acids. Germline CDR1 is SGHRS and CDR2 is YFSETQ. DNA for the CDR3: TGCGCCAGCAGCTTGGGGCCGACTTTATCCTACGAGCAGTACTTC. It encodes CASSLGPTLSYEQYF.

The rearrangement joins TRBV15 to TRBJ1-5; 7 bases match TRBD1. V shed 6 bases, J shed 4 bases, and the junction held 12 bases outside the gene matches. CDR3 length: 16 amino acids. Germline CDR1 LNHNV, CDR2 YYDKDF (reference sequence). The CDR3 sequence: CATREGTGTENQPQHF. CDR3 nucleotides: TGTGCCACCAGAGAAGGAACCGGGACAGAAAATCAGCCCCAGCATTTT.

The CDR3 here is CSVEWGGRYNEQFF. The CDR3 DNA reads as TGCAGCGTTGAATGGGGGGGCCGCTACAATGAGCAGTTCTTC. The chain combines TRBV29-1 with TRBJ2-1; TRBD2 is a possible D gene (7 bases). Germline CDR1 SQVTM, CDR2 ANQGSEA. This CDR3 contains 14 residues. V lost 2 bases and J lost 3, with 11 bases in between.

The gene calls are TRBV6-1 and TRBJ1-3; no reliable D call. The V end was cut by 2 bases, the J end by 1 base, with 6 bases between. This CDR3 has 14 amino acids. Germline V gives CDR1 MNHNS, CDR2 SASEGT. The CDR3 sequence is CASSERESGNTIYF. In DNA, the CDR3 is TGTGCCAGCAGTGAAAGAGAATCTGGAAACACCATATATTTT.

The chain carries TRBV3-1 (or the pseudogene TRBV3-2) and TRBJ2-3; TRBD2 aligns across 7 bases. This CDR3 contains 16 residues. CDR1 LGHDT and CDR2 YNNKEL come from the germline V gene (reference sequence). V shed 4 bases and J 1 base; nucleotides not matched to a gene: 8. This CDR3 reads CASSRPRGTGTDTQYF. The CDR3 DNA reads as TGTGCCAGCAGCCGGCCGCGGGGGACTGGCACAGATACGCAGTATTTT.

The V call is TRBV19, the J call TRBJ1-1; D unresolved. This CDR3 has 13 amino acids. Trimming took off 9 bases at V and 0 bases at J, with 11 bases between the two ends. Germline V gene lookup returns CDR1 LNHDA and CDR2 SQIVND (reference sequence). CDR3 nucleotide sequence: TGTGCCAGCCGGCCGGGAATGAACACTGAAGCTTTCTTT. Encoded protein: CASRPGMNTEAFF.

This clone was observed once. The chain carries TRBV11-2 and TRBJ2-7; 7 nucleotides line up with TRBD1. CDR1 is SGHAT and CDR2 is FQNNGV in the germline V gene. This CDR3 is 12 amino acids long. V gave up 4 bases and J gave up 11 bases; unmatched junction bases: 8. The CDR3 DNA reads as TGTGCCAGCAGCTGGGACAGCTTACGGGAGTACTTC. Translated, it gives CASSWDSLREYF.

This rearrangement joins TRBV5-1 to TRBJ2-7; tentatively, D is TRBD1 (5 bases). The CDR3 consists of 13 residues. Germline V gives CDR1 SGHRS, CDR2 YFSETQ. Deletions cut 2 bases from V and 5 bases from J, with 11 bases between. The CDR3 region has the DNA TGCGCCAGCAGCTTAGGGGTCATGGACGAGCAGTACTTC. This encodes CASSLGVMDEQYF. Using reference TRBV5-1 and TRBJ2-7 for the parts outside the CDR3, the full variable domain is KAGVTQTPRYLIKTRGQQVTLSCSPISGHRSVSWYQQTPGQGLQFLFEYFSETQRNKGNFPGRFSGRQFSNSRSEMNVSTLELGDSALYLCASSLGVMDEQYFGPGTRLTVT.

This clone is a singleton in its sample. V is TRBV5-1 and J is TRBJ2-5; possible D gene TRBD2, 5 bases. Germline-derived CDR1 and CDR2 are SGHRS and YFSETQ. V was cut by 1 base and J by 5 bases, with 15 bases left in between. The CDR3 spans 15 residues. The CDR3 nucleotides are TGCGCCAGCAGCTTGAACGGGGTTAGCGTGGAGACCCAGTACTTC. This encodes CASSLNGVSVETQYF.

V usage is TRBV10-1 and J usage is TRBJ2-5; TRBD1 matches at 8 bases. Germline V gene lookup returns CDR1 WNHNN and CDR2 SYGVQD (reference sequence). The length of the CDR3 is 15 residues. V was pared by 3 bases and J by 3 bases, with 6 bases of the junction left unmatched. For the CDR3, the DNA is TGCGCCAGCAGTGACCCCGGGACAGGCAAAGAGACCCAGTACTTC. It translates to CASSDPGTGKETQYF.

The chain uses TRBV19 and TRBJ2-3; 9 bases match TRBD1. V lost 6 bases, J lost 6 bases, and 10 bases stayed unmatched. In germline, CDR1 is LNHDA, CDR2 SQIVND (reference sequence). The CDR3 is made up of 15 amino acids. As DNA, the CDR3 is TGTGCCAGTAGCCGGGACAGGGTGAGTGGGGATACGCAGTATTTT. Translated: CASSRDRVSGDTQYF.

The rearrangement uses TRBV15 and TRBJ2-7; possibly TRBD2 for D (6 bases). This CDR3 is built from 15 residues. Trimming left V 5 bases short and J 0 bases short, with 14 bases between. Germline V gene lookup returns CDR1 LNHNV and CDR2 YYDKDF (reference sequence). The CDR3: CATSGGTGSSYEQYF. CDR3 DNA sequence: TGTGCCACCAGCGGCGGGACGGGAAGCTCCTACGAGCAGTACTTC. The full variable domain, completed using reference TRBV15 and TRBJ2-7, is DAMVIQNPRYQVTQFGKPVTLSCSQTLNHNVMYWYQQKSSQAPKLLFHYYDKDFNNEADTPDNFQSRRPNTSFCFLDIRSPGLGDTAMYLCATSGGTGSSYEQYFGPGTRLTVT.

In this sample, this clone turned up a few times. V gene TRBV19 combines with J gene TRBJ2-2; a possible D gene is TRBD1 (5 bases). Germline assignment: CDR1 LNHDA and CDR2 SQIVND (reference sequence). V was trimmed by 5 bases and J by 5 bases, leaving 15 bases between them. The CDR3 runs 15 residues. The CDR3 loop reads CASSSQGVRTGELFF. CDR3 DNA sequence: TGTGCCAGTAGTTCGCAGGGTGTTCGGACCGGGGAGCTGTTTTTT.

The rearrangement joins TRBV6-1 to TRBJ1-2; 7 nucleotides match TRBD1. The CDR3 sequence is 15 residues long. Germline V gene sequence: CDR1 MNHNS, CDR2 SASEGT. Trimming at V came to 0 bases and at J to 2 bases, leaving 3 bases not matched to a gene. As DNA, the CDR3 is TGTGCCAGCAGTGAAGCCCCAGGGGGGAACTATGGCTACACCTTC. This encodes CASSEAPGGNYGYTF.

This chain links TRBV2 with TRBJ2-1; no definite D call. The ends were cut back, 1 base at V and 3 bases at J, with 7 bases in the middle. The CDR3 loop spans 14 amino acids. Germline-derived CDR1 and CDR2 are SNHLY and FYNNEI. The CDR3 loop reads CASSEVVSYNEQFF. CDR3 sequence (DNA): TGTGCCAGCAGTGAAGTCGTCAGCTACAATGAGCAGTTCTTC.

The V gene is TRBV12-5, the J gene TRBJ1-2, with D perhaps TRBD1 (6 bases). Trimming took off 4 bases at V and 3 bases at J, with 9 bases between the two ends. This CDR3 comprises 13 residues. The germline V gene encodes CDR1 LGHNT and CDR2 FRNRAP. The CDR3 DNA sequence: TGTGCTAGTGGTTCGACAGGAGACTATGGCTACACCTTC. Translation gives CASGSTGDYGYTF.

This clone was found once. The chain couples TRBV7-9 to TRBJ1-1, with D perhaps matching TRBD1 (6 bases). Deletions cut 5 bases from V and 5 bases from J, with 24 bases between. Germline V gives CDR1 SEHNR, CDR2 FQNEAQ (reference sequence). CDR3 length: 17 amino acids. The CDR3 DNA sequence: TGTGCCAGCAGCACTACCCGCCTAGGGGGGGCCCGAACTGAAGCTTTCTTT. Its protein product is CASSTTRLGGARTEAFF.

This clone was seen only a few times. Other DNA variants within this sample encode the same CDR3. The chain employs TRBV3-1 (or the pseudogene TRBV3-2) and TRBJ1-5; D remains ambiguous. Germline V lookup: CDR1 LGHDT, CDR2 YNNKEL (reference sequence). The CDR3 sequence is 13 residues long. Trimming left V 0 bases short and J 6 bases short, with 6 bases between. In DNA form, the CDR3 reads TGTGCCAGCAGCCAAGATCGGGGTCAGCCCCAGCATTTT. Protein product: CASSQDRGQPQHF.

The chain combines TRBV5-1 with TRBJ1-3, with unresolved D. This CDR3 is 14 amino acids long. Trimming took 4 bases from V and 4 from J, leaving 12 bases between them. CDR1 is SGHRS, CDR2 YFSETQ, per germline. CDR3 in DNA: TGCGCCAGCAGCGATGCATCGGGGGGAAACACCATATATTTT. It is translated as CASSDASGGNTIYF.